This TCR beta chain was found in a study of tumor-infiltrating lymphocytes in oesophageal squamous cell carcinoma. TCRdb processed the PCR reads anew with MiXCR; each CDR3 protein has one entry. Of about 19,000 distinct CDR3 sequences in the sample, around 38% were seen once. The CDR3 is 15 amino acids. Germline-derived CDR1 and CDR2 are MNHNY and SVGAGI (reference sequence). Concerning this clonotype itself: A clone one base away is much larger, so this may be a read error.

The TCR was taken from a male donor with esophageal squamous cell carcinoma. The material sequenced was blood. The chain combines TRBV6-6 with TRBJ2-3; D not certain. The J call could be wrong; TRBJ2-1 is a better fit for the DNA end. DNA of the CDR3: TGTGCCAGCAGTTACTCGGCTTCCTATTCCTACGAGCAGTTCTTC. Protein: CASSYSASYSYEQFF.